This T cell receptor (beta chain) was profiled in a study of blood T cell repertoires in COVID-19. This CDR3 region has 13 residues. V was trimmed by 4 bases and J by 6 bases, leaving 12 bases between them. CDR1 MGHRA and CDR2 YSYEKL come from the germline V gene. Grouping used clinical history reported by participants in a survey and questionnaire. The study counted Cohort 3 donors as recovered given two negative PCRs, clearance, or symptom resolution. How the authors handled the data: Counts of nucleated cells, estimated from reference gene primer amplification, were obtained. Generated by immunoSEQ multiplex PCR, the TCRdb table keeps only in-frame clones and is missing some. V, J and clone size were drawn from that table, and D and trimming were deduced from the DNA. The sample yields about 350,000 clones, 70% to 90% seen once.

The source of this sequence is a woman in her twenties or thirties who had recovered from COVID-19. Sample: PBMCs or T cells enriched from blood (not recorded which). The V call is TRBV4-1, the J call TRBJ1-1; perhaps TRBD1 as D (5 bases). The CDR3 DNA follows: TGCGCCAGCAGCCCTTCGGGGGTGCCTGAAGCTTTCTTT. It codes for CASSPSGVPEAFF.